The next 6 T cell receptor beta chains were all read from a single sample in a study of blood T cell repertoires in COVID-19. Clones were read by immunoSEQ multiplex PCR, and TCRdb kept only the in-frame ones, dropping some. The repertoire has about 74,000 clones, 91% of them found once; the top ten carry just over 2.5%. The sequenced material came from peripheral blood. The receptor set was obtained from a man between 50 and 59 years old with COVID-19, enrolled during active disease.

The chain uses TRBV28 and TRBJ2-1, with TRBD2 matching 7 bases. V gave up 7 bases and J gave up 7 bases; unmatched junction bases: 10. The length of the CDR3 is 14 residues. Germline V gives CDR1 MDHEN, CDR2 SYDVKM. CDR3 bases: TGTGCCAGCACCTCCAGCGGGAACAAAAATGAGCAGTTCTTC. It translates to CASTSSGNKNEQFF.

V is TRBV5-1 and J is TRBJ2-1, with D unresolved. This CDR3 is 12 amino acids long. CDR1 SGHRS and CDR2 YFSETQ come from the germline V gene. V lost 2 bases and J 9 bases, leaving 9 bases between the germline ends. This CDR3 reads CASSFEVGEQFF. The CDR3 DNA follows: TGCGCCAGCAGCTTCGAGGTGGGTGAGCAGTTCTTC.

The chain carries TRBV2 and TRBJ1-2; 7 positions match TRBD1. The V gene end was trimmed by 2 bases and the J gene end by 8 bases; junction bases not matched to a gene: 11. CDR1 is SNHLY, CDR2 FYNNEI, per germline. This CDR3 region has 15 residues. The CDR3 reads CASSEILGTVTGYTF. As DNA, the CDR3 is TGTGCCAGCAGTGAAATACTTGGGACAGTCACGGGCTACACCTTC.

The J gene is TRBJ2-3, the V gene TRBV7-6; TRBD2 agrees at 12 bases. The CDR3 runs 16 residues. Per germline, CDR1 SGHVS and CDR2 FNYEAQ. Unmatched junction bases numbered 7, after V lost 5 bases and J lost 4 bases. CDR3 amino acids: CASSKLAGGMADTQYF. For the CDR3, the DNA is TGTGCCAGCAGCAAACTAGCGGGAGGTATGGCAGATACGCAGTATTTT. The full variable domain, completed using reference TRBV7-6 and TRBJ2-3, is GAGVSQSPRYKVTKRGQDVALRCDPISGHVSLYWYRQALGQGPEFLTYFNYEAQQDKSGLPNDRFSAERPEGSISTLTIQRTEQRDSAMYRCASSKLAGGMADTQYFGPGTRLTVL.

Turning to this clone: At one boundary the junction diverges from the germline segment, which might be a read error. The chain employs TRBV5-1 and TRBJ2-4; 14 bases align to TRBD2. The CDR3 is 15 amino acids. Looked up from germline, CDR1 is SGHRS and CDR2 is YFSETQ. The CDR3 region has the DNA TGCGCCAGCAGCTTGTCAGGGACTAGCGGGAGAGTTGAGCACTTC. This sequence encodes CASSLSGTSGRVEHF. The variable domain in full, completed from reference TRBV5-1 and TRBJ2-4, reads KAGVTQTPRYLIKTRGQQVTLSCSPISGHRSVSWYQQTPGQGLQFLFEYFSETQRNKGNFPGRFSGRQFSNSRSEMNVSTLELGDSALYLCASSLSGTSGRVEHFGAGTRLSVL.

This clone was observed once. The J gene is TRBJ1-2, the V gene TRBV7-8; D remains ambiguous. CDR1 and CDR2 from the germline V gene are SGHVS and FQNEAQ. CDR3 size: 15 residues. Between the trimmed V and J ends, which lost 2 bases and 8 bases, there was a span of 18 bases. The CDR3 region has the DNA TGTGCCAGCAGCTTACAGCAGGCCCCGTCGGCGGGCTACACCTTC. This encodes CASSLQQAPSAGYTF.